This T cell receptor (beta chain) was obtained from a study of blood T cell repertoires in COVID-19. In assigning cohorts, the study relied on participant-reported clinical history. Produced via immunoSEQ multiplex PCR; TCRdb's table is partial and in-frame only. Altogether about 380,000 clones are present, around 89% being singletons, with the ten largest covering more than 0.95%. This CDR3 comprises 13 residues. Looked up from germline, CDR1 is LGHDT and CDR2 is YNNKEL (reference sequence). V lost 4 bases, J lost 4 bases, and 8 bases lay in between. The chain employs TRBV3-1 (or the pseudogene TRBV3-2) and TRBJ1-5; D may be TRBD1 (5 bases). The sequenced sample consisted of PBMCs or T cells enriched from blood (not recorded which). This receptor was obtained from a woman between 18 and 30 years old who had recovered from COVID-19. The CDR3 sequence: CASSRTPNQPQHF. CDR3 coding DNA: TGTGCCAGCAGCCGGACACCGAATCAGCCCCAGCATTTT.